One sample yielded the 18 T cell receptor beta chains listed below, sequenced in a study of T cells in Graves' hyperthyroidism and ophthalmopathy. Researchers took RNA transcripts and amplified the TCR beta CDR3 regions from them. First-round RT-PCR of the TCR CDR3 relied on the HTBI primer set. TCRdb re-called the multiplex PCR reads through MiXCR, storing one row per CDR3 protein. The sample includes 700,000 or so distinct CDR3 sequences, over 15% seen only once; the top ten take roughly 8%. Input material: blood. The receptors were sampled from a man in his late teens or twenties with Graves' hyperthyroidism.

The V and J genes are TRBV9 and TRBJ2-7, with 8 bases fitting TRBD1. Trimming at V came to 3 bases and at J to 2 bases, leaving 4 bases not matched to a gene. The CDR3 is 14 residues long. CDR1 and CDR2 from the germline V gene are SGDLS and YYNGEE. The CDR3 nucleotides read TGTGCCAGCAGCGGGTACAGGGGGACCTACGAGCAGTACTTC. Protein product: CASSGYRGTYEQYF.

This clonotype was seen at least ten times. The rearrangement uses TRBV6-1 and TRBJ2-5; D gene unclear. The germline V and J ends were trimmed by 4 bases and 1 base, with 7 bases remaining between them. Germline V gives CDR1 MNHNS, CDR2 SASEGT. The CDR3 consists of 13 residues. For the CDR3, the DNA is TGTGCCAGCAGTGTTGGTTTCCAAGAGACCCAGTACTTC. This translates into CASSVGFQETQYF.

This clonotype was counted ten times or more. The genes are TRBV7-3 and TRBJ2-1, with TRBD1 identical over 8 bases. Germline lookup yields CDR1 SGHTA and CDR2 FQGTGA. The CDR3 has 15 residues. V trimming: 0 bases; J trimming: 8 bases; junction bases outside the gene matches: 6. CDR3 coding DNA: TGTGCCAGCAGCTTAACGTTAGACAGGGGCCATGAGCAGTTCTTC. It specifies CASSLTLDRGHEQFF.

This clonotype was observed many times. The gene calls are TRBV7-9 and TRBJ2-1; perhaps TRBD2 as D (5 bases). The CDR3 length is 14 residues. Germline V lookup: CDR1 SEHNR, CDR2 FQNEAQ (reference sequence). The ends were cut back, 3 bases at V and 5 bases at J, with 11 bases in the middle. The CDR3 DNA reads TGTGCCAGCAGCTTGGAGGAGCTCAACAATGAGCAGTTCTTC. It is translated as CASSLEELNNEQFF.

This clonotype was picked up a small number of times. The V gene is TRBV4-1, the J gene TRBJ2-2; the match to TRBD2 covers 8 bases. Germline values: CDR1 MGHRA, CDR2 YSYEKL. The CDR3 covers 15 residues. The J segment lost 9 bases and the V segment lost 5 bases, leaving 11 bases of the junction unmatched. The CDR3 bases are TGCGCCAGCAGCTTGGGGGGCGGGAGGAACCGGGAGCTGTTTTTT. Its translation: CASSLGGGRNRELFF.

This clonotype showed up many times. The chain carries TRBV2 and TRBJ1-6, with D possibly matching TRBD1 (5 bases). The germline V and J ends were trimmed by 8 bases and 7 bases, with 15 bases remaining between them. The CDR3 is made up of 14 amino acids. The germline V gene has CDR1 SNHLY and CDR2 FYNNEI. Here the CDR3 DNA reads TGTGCCAGCCGCCAGGCGCCAGGGAATTCACCCCTCCACTTT. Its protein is CASRQAPGNSPLHF. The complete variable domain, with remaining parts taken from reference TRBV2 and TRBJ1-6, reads EPEVTQTPSHQVTQMGQEVILRCVPISNHLYFYWYRQILGQKVEFLVSFYNNEISEKSEIFDDQFSVERPDGSNFTLKIRSTKLEDSAMYFCASRQAPGNSPLHFGNGTRLTVT.

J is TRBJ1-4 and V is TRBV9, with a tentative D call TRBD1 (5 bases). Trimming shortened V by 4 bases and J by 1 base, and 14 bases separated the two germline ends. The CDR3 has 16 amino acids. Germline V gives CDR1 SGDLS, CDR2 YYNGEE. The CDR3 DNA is TGTGCCAGCAGCCGCCGGGGGAGGGGAACTAATGAAAAACTGTTTTTT. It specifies CASSRRGRGTNEKLFF.

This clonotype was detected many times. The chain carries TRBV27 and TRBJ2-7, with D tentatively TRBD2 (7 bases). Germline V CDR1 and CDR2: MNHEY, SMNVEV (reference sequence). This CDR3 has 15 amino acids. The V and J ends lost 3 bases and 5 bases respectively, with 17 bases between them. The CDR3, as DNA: TGTGCCAGCAGTTTGGGGGGGCGCCAAGGCCACGAGCAGTACTTC. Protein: CASSLGGRQGHEQYF.

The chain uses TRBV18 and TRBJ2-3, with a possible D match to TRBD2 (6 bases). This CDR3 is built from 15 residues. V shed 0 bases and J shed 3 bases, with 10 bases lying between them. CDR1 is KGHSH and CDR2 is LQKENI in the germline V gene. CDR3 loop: CASSPPPGGTDTQYF. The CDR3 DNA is TGTGCCAGCTCACCACCGCCTGGGGGGACAGATACGCAGTATTTT.

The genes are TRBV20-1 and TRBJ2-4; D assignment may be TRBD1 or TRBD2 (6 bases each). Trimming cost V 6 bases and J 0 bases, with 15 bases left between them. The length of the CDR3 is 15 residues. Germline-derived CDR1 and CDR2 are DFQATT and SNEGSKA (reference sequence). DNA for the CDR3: TGCAGTGCGACTTTAGGGGGGTCAGCCAAAAACATTCAGTACTTC. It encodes CSATLGGSAKNIQYF.

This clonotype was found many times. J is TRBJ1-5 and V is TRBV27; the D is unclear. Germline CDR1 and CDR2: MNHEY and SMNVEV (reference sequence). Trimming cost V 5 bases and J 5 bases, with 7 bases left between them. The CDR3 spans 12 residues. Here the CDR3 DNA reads TGTGCCAGCAGTCCCCCTTATCAGCCCCAGCATTTT. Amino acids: CASSPPYQPQHF.

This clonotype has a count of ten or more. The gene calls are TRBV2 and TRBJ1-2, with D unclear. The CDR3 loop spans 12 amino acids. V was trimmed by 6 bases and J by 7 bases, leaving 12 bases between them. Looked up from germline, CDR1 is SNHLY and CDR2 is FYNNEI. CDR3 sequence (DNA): TGTGCCAGCAGGTTACTGGGAGGTGGCTACACCTTC. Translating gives CASRLLGGGYTF.

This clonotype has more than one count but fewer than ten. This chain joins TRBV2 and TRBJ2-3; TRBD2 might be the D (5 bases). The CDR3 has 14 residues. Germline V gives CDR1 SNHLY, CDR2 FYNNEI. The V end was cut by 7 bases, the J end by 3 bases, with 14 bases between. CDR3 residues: CASNPDYRTDTQYF. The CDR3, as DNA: TGTGCCAGCAATCCAGACTATCGAACAGATACGCAGTATTTT.

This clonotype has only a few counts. CDR3 sequence (DNA): TGTGCCAGCAGCCCCTTACGAAGGACAGATACGCAGTATTTT. It yields the protein CASSPLRRTDTQYF. J is TRBJ2-3 and V is TRBV14; D is unclear. Germline assignment: CDR1 SGHDN and CDR2 FVKESK. With 4 bases removed from V and 3 bases from J, the gap between germline ends came to 11 bases. CDR3 length: 14 amino acids.

The CDR3 loop is CASTVDRMNTEAFF. The CDR3 region has the DNA TGTGCCAGCACCGTGGACAGAATGAACACTGAAGCTTTCTTT. The chain joins TRBV6-1 to TRBJ1-1; tentatively, D is TRBD1 (6 bases). CDR3 length: 14 residues. In germline, CDR1 is MNHNS, CDR2 SASEGT. The V end lost 7 bases, the J end lost 0 bases, and 12 bases lay between the germline ends.

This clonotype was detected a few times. CDR3 protein: CASSLTGTGMTEQFF. Here the CDR3 DNA reads TGTGCCAGCAGCTTGACCGGGACAGGGATGACGGAGCAGTTCTTC. The V and J genes are TRBV9 and TRBJ2-1; TRBD1 matches at 9 bases. Losses at the gene ends were 4 bases for V and 10 bases for J; bases not matched to a gene: 12. Germline V lookup: CDR1 SGDLS, CDR2 YYNGEE. The CDR3 is 15 residues long.

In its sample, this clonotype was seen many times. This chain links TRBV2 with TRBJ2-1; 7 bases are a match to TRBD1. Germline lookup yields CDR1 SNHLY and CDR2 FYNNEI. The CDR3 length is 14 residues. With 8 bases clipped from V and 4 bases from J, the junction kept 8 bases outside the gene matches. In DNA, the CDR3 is TGTGCCAGCGTAAAAGACAGGGCATACAATGAGCAGTTCTTC. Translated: CASVKDRAYNEQFF.

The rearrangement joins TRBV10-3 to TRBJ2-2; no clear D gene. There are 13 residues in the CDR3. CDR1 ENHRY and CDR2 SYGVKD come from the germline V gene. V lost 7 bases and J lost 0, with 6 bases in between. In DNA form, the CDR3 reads TGTGCCATCAAAGCACCGAACACCGGGGAGCTGTTTTTT. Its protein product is CAIKAPNTGELFF.